This record looks at one T cell receptor beta chain sequence and its context. This entry belongs to a study of response to subunit inactivated influenza vaccine. V shed 7 bases and J shed 9 bases, with 14 bases lying between them. CDR1 SGHRS and CDR2 YFSETQ come from the germline V gene. The CDR3 runs 13 residues. One entry per CDR3 protein results from TCRdb running MiXCR on the RT-PCR reads. The table includes around 540,000 distinct CDR3 sequences, roughly 12% detected once. This TCR was recovered from a man aged 45-65 years who received an inactivated influenza vaccine. This sample comprised PBMCs from blood, obtained on the day of vaccination. The chain combines TRBV5-1 with TRBJ1-6; D possibly corresponds to TRBD1 (5 bases). The CDR3 loop reads CASSGDQGSPLHF. CDR3 in DNA: TGCGCCAGCTCCGGGGATCAGGGTTCACCCCTCCACTTT.